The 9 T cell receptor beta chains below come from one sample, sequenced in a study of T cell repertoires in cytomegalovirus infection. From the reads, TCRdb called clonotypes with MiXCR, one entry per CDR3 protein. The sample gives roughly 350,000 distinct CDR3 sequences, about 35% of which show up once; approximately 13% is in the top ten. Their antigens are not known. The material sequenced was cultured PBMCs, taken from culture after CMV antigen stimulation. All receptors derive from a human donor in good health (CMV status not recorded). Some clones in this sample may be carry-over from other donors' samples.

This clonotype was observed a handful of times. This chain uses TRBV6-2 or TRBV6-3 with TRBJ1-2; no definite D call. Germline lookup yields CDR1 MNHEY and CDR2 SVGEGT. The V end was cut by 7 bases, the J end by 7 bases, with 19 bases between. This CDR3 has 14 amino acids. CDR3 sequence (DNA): TGTGCCAGCACCCCCGACGGTCGATCGAGTGGCTACACCTTC. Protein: CASTPDGRSSGYTF.

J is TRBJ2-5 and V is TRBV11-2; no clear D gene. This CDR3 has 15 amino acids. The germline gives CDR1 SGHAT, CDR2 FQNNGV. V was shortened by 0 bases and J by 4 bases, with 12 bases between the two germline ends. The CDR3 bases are TGTGCCAGCAGCTTAGAACCACGAGAAATAGAGACCCAGTACTTC. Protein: CASSLEPREIETQYF.

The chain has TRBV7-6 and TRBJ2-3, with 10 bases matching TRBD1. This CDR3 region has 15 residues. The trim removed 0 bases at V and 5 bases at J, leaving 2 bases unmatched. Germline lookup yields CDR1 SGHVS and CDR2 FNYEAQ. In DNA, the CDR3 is TGTGCCAGCAGCTTAGCGACAGGGGGCCTAGATACGCAGTATTTT. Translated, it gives CASSLATGGLDTQYF.

CDR3 in amino acids: CASSPGTRSMTQYF. The CDR3 DNA reads as TGTGCCAGCAGCCCCGGGACTAGGAGTATGACCCAGTACTTC. V is TRBV6-1 and J is TRBJ2-5; 8 bases line up with TRBD2. The CDR3 spans 14 residues. Trimming removed 6 bases from V and 7 bases from J; junction bases left unmatched: 10. Germline V gene lookup returns CDR1 MNHNS and CDR2 SASEGT.

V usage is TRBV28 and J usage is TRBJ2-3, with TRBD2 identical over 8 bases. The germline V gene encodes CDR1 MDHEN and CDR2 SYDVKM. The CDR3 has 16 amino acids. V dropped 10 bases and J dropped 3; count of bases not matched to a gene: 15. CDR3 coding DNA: TGTGCCACCCTTAGGTTCGGGGGGGGCGGAACAGATACGCAGTATTTT. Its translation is CATLRFGGGGTDTQYF.

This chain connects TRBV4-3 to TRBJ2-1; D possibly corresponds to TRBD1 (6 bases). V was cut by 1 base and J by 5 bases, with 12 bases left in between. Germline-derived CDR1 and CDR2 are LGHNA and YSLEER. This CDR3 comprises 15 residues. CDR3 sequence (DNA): TGCGCCAGCAGCCAAGTACAGGGAATCGACAATGAGCAGTTCTTC. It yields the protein CASSQVQGIDNEQFF.

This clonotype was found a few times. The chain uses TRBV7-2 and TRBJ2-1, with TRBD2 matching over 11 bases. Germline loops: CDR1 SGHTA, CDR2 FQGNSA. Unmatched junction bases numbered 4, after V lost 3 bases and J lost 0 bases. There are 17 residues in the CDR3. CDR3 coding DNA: TGTGCCAGCAGCTTCCAGGGACTAGCGGTCTCCTACAATGAGCAGTTCTTC. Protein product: CASSFQGLAVSYNEQFF. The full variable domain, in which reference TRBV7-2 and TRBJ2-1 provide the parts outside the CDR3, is GAGVSQSPSNKVTEKGKDVELRCDPISGHTALYWYRQSLGQGLEFLIYFQGNSAPDKSGLPSDRFSAERTGGSVSTLTIQRTQQEDSAVYLCASSFQGLAVSYNEQFFGPGTRLTVL.

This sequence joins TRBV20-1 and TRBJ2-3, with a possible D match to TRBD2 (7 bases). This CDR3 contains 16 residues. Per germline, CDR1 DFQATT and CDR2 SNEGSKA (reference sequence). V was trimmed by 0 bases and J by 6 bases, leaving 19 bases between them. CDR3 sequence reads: CSARDRGEGGADTQYF. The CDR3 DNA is TGCAGTGCTAGAGATCGGGGAGAGGGGGGGGCGGATACGCAGTATTTT.

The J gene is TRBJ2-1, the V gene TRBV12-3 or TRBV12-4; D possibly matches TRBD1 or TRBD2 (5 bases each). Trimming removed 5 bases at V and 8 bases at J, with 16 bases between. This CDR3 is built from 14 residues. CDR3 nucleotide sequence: TGTGCCAGCAGTCCCCACGACAGAGGGTATGAGCAGTTCTTC. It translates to CASSPHDRGYEQFF.